The 4 T cell receptor beta chains reported below all come from one sample, sequenced in a study of CD8 T cells in Susac syndrome. Random-hexamer reverse transcription was applied to roughly 0.5 to 1 ug RNA. TCRdb reprocessed the immunoSEQ multiplex PCR reads via MiXCR and lists one record per CDR3 protein. The sample comprises about 200,000 distinct CDR3 sequences, 80% to 95% of which are singletons, and around 0.1% rests with the top ten. Sequencing was performed on CD4+ T cells from PBMCs. Every receptor here comes from a human donor in good health.

The rearrangement links TRBV20-1 to TRBJ2-7; D might be TRBD1 (7 bases). Germline CDR1 and CDR2: DFQATT and SNEGSKA (reference sequence). V was clipped by 3 bases and J by 5 bases, with 17 bases between them. The CDR3 is 14 amino acids. The CDR3 nucleotides read TGCAGTGCTAGGGGACTTTACAGGGGCGACGAGCAGTACGTC. Translation: CSARGLYRGDEQYV.

The J gene is TRBJ1-2, the V gene TRBV28; D unresolved. CDR3 length: 13 amino acids. Germline CDR1 is MDHEN and CDR2 is SYDVKM. The V end lost 5 bases, the J end lost 4 bases, and 11 bases lay between the germline ends. As DNA, the CDR3 is TGTGCCAGCAGTCGCGAATCTCGCTATGGCTACACCTTC. Amino acids: CASSRESRYGYTF.

This clonotype turned up a few times. The DNA for the CDR3 is TGTGCCAGCTCCCTCAGACAGAATGAGCAGTTCTTC. This translates into CASSLRQNEQFF. The chain couples TRBV18 to TRBJ2-1; the D gene is possibly TRBD1 (5 bases). Trimming removed 6 bases at V and 7 bases at J, with 10 bases between. The CDR3 runs 12 residues. The germline gives CDR1 KGHSH, CDR2 LQKENI.

The chain has TRBV20-1 and TRBJ1-5; D not certain. The CDR3 has 13 amino acids. Per germline, CDR1 DFQATT and CDR2 SNEGSKA (reference sequence). The germline V and J ends were trimmed by 0 bases and 6 bases, with 9 bases remaining between them. CDR3 in amino acids: CSARDRGTQPQHF. The CDR3 DNA sequence: TGCAGTGCTAGAGATCGAGGAACTCAGCCCCAGCATTTT.